The T cell receptor (beta chain) described here comes from a study of T cell changes during pregnancy in multiple sclerosis. Here immunoSEQ multiplex PCR was the method, and the copy in TCRdb shows in-frame clones only, minus some. The table lists under 70,000 clones, 91% of them singletons, with approximately 2% in the top ten. Trimming took off 1 base at V and 7 bases at J, with 14 bases between the two ends. Germline loops: CDR1 SGHDN, CDR2 FVKESK. The CDR3 runs to 15 residues. The sequence derives from a female donor in good health, enrolled as a control in a pregnancy study. The chain employs TRBV14 and TRBJ1-5; weak D call: TRBD1 (6 bases). The input for sequencing was peripheral blood, taken in the third trimester of pregnancy. DNA of the CDR3: TGTGCCAGCAGCCAAGCAACAGGGTCTGGGCAGCCCCAGCATTTT. It is translated as CASSQATGSGQPQHF.